Detailed here is one T cell receptor beta chain. Its specificity is not known. This record comes from a study of cytomegalovirus exposure and HLA in healthy donors. Across the whole study: A preliminary data release comprised about 85 million unique TCRs obtained from HLA-typed donors. Notes on the study in general: A later analysis linked around 15,000 TCR beta sequences to HLA alleles at 0.05 false discovery rate.

13 Jbeta primers and 60 Vbeta primers were used for the PCR. The repertoire was sequenced with immunoSEQ multiplex PCR; TCRdb's copy has only in-frame clones and lacks some. The sample lists 150,000 or so clones, around four fifths seen once, with 1.9% in the top ten. This CDR3 comprises 18 residues. CDR1 SGHTA and CDR2 FQGTGA come from the germline V gene. The germline V and J ends were trimmed by 2 bases and 0 bases, with 19 bases remaining between them. What was sequenced was PBMCs. The V and J genes are TRBV7-3 and TRBJ1-2; D might be TRBD1 (5 bases). The receptor was derived from a woman aged 40 to 50 in good health and CMV-seronegative. The CDR3 bases are TGTGCCAGCAGCTTACAACGTCCCGCGGGGCCAACTAACTATGGCTACACCTTC. This translates into CASSLQRPAGPTNYGYTF.